This TCR beta chain was observed in a study of identical twins. Findings and caveats of the study: Cross-sectional statistics, not tracking of the same donors, supported the conclusions. Weaker excess sharing between twins was seen in beta out-of-frame sequences. For cord blood, abundant beta clonotypes had fewer insertions, unlike memory repertoires, which showed none.

This clonotype was recorded at least ten times. Its specificity is unknown. Trimming took off 6 bases at V and 4 bases at J, with 12 bases between the two ends. This CDR3 has 13 amino acids. Germline loops: CDR1 ENHRY, CDR2 SYGVKD. A template switching step contributed a universal primer site, while unique molecular identifiers were present in the cDNA. TCRdb reprocessed the 5' RACE reads with MiXCR, giving one entry per CDR3 protein. The repertoire holds around 670,000 distinct CDR3 sequences, with 5.5% to 6.5% as singletons. The sequence was collected from a young man in good health. V and J are TRBV10-3 and TRBJ1-2; weak D call: TRBD1 (5 bases). Sample: naive T cells sorted from blood. The CDR3 reads CAISDSDIYGYTF. The CDR3 DNA reads TGTGCCATCAGCGACAGCGATATCTATGGCTACACCTTC.